This T cell receptor (beta chain) was retrieved from a study of cytomegalovirus exposure and HLA in healthy donors. Only a few counts were recorded for this clone. Its cognate antigen is unknown. CDR3 length equals 14 residues. Germline trimming cut 4 bases from V and 8 bases from J; bases unmatched to any gene: 6. Germline V gene lookup returns CDR1 SNHLY and CDR2 FYNNEI. This PCR relied on a set of 60 Vbeta primers and 13 Jbeta primers. Profiled with immunoSEQ multiplex PCR; TCRdb holds only in-frame clones, not every one. The sample includes some 190,000 clones, around 80% of them seen just once. The study's findings and limits: As was reported, the HLA-A and HLA-B alleles of most subjects were accurately predicted from TCR beta sequences. Later on, an analysis found that several of the most significant clusters appeared to be linked to common viral pathogens, which included parvovirus B19. Immune exposure was documented only through CMV serostatus.

V gene TRBV2 combines with J gene TRBJ1-4, with 8 nucleotides matching TRBD1. This TCR was recovered from a young man in good health and CMV-seronegative. The specimen was PBMCs. The CDR3 loop reads CASSAPGQDEKLFF. CDR3 bases: TGTGCCAGCAGTGCTCCGGGACAGGACGAAAAACTGTTTTTT.